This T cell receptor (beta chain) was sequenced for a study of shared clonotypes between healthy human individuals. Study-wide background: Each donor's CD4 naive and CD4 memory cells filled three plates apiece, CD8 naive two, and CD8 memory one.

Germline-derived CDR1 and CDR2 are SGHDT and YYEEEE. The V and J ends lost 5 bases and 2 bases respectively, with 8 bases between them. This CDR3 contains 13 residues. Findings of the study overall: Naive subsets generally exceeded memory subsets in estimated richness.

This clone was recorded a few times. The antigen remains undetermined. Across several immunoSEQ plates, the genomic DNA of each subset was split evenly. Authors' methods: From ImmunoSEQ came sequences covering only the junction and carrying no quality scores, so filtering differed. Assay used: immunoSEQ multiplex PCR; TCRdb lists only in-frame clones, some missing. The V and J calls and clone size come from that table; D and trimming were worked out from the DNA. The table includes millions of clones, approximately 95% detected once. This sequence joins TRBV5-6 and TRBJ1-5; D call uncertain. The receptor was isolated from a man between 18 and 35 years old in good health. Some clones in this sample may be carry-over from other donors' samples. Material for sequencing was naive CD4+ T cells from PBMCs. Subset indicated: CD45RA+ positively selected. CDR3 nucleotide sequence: TGTGCCAGCAGACTCGGGCGCAATCAGCCCCAGCATTTT. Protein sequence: CASRLGRNQPQHF.